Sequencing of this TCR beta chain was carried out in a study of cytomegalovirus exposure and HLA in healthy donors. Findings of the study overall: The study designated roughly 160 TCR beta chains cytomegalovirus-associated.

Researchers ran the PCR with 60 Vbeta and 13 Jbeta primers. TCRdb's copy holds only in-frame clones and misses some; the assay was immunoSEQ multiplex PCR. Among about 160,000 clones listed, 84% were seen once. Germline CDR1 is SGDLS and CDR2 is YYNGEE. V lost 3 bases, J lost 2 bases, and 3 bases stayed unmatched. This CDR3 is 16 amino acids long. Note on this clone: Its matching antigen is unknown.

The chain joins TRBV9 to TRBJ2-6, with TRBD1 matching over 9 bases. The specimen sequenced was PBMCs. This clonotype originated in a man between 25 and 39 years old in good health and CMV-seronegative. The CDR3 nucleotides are TGTGCCAGCAGCGCGACAGGGGGGACTGGGGCCAACGTCCTGACTTTC. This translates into CASSATGGTGANVLTF.